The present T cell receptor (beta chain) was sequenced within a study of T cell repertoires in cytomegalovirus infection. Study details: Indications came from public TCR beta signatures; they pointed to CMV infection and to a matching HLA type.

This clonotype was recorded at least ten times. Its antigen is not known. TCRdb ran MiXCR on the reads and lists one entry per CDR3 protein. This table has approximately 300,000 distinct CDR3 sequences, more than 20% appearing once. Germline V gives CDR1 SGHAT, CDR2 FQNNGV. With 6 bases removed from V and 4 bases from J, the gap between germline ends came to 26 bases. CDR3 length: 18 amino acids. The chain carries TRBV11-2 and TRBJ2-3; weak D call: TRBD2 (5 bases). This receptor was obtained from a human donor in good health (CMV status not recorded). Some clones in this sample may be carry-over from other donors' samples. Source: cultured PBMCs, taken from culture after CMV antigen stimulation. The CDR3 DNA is TGTGCCAGCAGACAGTACGCTGCGGGTTCGGGCGCTCCAGATACGCAGTATTTT. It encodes CASRQYAAGSGAPDTQYF.